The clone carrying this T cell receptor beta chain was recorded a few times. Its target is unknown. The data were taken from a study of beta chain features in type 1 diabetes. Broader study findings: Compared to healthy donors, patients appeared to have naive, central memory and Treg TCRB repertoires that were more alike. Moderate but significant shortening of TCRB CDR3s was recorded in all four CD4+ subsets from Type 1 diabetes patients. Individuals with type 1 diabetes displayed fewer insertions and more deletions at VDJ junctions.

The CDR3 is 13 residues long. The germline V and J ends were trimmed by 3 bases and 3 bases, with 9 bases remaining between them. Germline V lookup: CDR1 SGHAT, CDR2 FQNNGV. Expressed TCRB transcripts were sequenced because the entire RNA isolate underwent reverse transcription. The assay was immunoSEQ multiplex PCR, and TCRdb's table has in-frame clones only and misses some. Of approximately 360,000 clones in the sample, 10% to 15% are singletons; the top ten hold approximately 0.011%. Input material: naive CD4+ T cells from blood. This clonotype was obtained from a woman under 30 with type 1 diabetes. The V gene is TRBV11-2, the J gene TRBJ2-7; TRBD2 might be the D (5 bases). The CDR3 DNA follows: TGTGCCAGCAGCTTGAATGAGGGCTACGAGCAGTACTTC. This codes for CASSLNEGYEQYF.